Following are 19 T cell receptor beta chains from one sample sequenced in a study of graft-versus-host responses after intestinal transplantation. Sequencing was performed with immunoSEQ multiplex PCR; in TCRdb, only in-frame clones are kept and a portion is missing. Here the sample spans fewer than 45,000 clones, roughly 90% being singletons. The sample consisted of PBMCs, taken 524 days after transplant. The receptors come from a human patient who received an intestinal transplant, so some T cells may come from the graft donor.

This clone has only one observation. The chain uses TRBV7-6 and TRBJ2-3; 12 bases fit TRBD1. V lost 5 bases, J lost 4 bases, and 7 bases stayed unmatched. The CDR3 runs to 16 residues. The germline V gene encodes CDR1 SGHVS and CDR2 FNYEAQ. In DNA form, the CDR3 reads TGTGCCAGCAGCGCAACGGGACAGGGGGCGGCAGATACGCAGTATTTT. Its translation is CASSATGQGAADTQYF.

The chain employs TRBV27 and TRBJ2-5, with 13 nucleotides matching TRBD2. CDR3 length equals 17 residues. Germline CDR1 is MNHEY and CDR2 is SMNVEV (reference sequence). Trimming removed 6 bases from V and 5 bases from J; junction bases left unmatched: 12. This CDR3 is CASSPGGTSGIEETQYF. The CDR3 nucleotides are TGTGCCAGCAGCCCCGGGGGGACTAGCGGGATCGAGGAGACCCAGTACTTC.

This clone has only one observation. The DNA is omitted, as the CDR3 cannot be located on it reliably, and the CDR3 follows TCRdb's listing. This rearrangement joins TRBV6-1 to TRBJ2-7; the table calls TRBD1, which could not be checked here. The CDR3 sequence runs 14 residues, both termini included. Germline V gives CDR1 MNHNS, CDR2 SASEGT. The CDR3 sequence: CASILEDRGKEQYF.

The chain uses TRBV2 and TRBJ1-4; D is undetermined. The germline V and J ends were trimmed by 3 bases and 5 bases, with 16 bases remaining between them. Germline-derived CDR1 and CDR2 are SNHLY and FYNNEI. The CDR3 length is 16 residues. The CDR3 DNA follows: TGTGCCAGCAGTGAGGTCAAGGAGCCCTTAAATGAAAAACTGTTTTTT. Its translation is CASSEVKEPLNEKLFF.

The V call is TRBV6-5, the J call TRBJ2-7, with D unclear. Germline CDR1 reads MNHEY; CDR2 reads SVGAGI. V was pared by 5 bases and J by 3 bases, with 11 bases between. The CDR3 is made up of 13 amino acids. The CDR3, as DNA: TGTGCCAGCAGTGAAATTCTGTTCTACGAGCAGTACTTC. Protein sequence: CASSEILFYEQYF.

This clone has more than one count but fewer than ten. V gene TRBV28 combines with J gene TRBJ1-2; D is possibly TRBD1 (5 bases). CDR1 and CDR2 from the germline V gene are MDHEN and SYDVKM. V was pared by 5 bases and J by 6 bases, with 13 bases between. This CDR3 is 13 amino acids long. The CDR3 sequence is CASSAEGLHGYTF. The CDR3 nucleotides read TGTGCCAGCAGTGCCGAGGGGTTACATGGCTACACCTTC.

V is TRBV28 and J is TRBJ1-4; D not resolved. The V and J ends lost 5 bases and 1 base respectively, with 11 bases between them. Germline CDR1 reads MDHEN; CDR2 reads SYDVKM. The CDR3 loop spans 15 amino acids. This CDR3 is CASSARHGTNEKLFF. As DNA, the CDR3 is TGTGCCAGCAGTGCCAGACATGGAACTAATGAAAAACTGTTTTTT. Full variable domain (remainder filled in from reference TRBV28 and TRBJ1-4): DVKVTQSSRYLVKRTGEKVFLECVQDMDHENMFWYRQDPGLGLRLIYFSYDVKMKEKGDIPEGYSVSREKKERFSLILESASTNQTSMYLCASSARHGTNEKLFFGSGTQLSVL.

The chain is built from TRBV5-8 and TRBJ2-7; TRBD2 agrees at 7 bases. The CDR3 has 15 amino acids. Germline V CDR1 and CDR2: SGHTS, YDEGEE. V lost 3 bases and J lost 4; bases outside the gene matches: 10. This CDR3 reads CASSSAGGSGYEQYF. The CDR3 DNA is TGTGCCAGCAGCTCAGCCGGTGGTAGCGGGTACGAGCAGTACTTC.

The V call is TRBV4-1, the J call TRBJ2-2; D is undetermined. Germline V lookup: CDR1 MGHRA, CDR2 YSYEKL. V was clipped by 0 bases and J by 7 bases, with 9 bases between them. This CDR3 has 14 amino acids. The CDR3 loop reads CASSQDPLNGELFF. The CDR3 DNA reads TGCGCCAGCAGCCAAGATCCTTTGAACGGGGAGCTGTTTTTT.

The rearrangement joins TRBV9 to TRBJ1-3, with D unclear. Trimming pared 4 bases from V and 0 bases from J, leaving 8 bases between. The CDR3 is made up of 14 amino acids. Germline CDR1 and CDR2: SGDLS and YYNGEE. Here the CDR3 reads CASSQLISGNTIYF. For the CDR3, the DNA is TGTGCCAGCAGCCAACTGATCTCTGGAAACACCATATATTTT. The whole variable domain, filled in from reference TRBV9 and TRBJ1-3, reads DSGVTQTPKHLITATGQRVTLRCSPRSGDLSVYWYQQSLDQGLQFLIQYYNGEERAKGNILERFSAQQFPDLHSELNLSSLELGDSALYFCASSQLISGNTIYFGEGSWLTVV.

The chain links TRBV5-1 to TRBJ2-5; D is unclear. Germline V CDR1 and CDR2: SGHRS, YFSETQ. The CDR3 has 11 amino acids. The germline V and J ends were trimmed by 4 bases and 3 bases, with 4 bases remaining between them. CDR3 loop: CASSVKETQYF. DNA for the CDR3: TGCGCCAGCAGCGTAAAAGAGACCCAGTACTTC.

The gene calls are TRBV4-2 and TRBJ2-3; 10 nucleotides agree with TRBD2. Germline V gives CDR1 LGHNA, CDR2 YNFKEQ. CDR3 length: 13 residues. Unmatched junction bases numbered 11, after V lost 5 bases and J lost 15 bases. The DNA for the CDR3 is TGTGCCAGCAGCGGACAGTCTAGCGGGAGTGCATATTTT. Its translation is CASSGQSSGSAYF.

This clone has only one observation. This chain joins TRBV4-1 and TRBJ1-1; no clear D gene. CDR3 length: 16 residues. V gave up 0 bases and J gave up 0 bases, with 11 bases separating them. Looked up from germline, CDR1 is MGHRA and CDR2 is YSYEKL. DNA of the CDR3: TGCGCCAGCAGCCAAGAGAAAGCGGGATTGAACACTGAAGCTTTCTTT. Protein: CASSQEKAGLNTEAFF.

The CDR3 DNA follows: TGTGCCAGTAGTAACCGGAACACCGGGGAGCTGTTTTTT. It codes for CASSNRNTGELFF. The gene calls are TRBV19 and TRBJ2-2; D is undetermined. Germline values: CDR1 LNHDA, CDR2 SQIVND (reference sequence). This CDR3 spans 13 amino acids. Trimming pared 4 bases from V and 1 base from J, leaving 4 bases between. Together with reference TRBV19 and TRBJ2-2, the CDR3 gives the full variable domain: DGGITQSPKYLFRKEGQNVTLSCEQNLNHDAMYWYRQDPGQGLRLIYYSQIVNDFQKGDIAEGYSVSREKKESFPLTVTSAQKNPTAFYLCASSNRNTGELFFGEGSRLTVL.

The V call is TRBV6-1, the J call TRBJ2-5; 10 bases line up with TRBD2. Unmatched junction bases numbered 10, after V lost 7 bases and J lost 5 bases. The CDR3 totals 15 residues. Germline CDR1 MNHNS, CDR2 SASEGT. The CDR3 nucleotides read TGTGCCAGCACCCCAGCGGGAGGGGCGGGGGAGACCCAGTACTTC. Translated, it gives CASTPAGGAGETQYF.

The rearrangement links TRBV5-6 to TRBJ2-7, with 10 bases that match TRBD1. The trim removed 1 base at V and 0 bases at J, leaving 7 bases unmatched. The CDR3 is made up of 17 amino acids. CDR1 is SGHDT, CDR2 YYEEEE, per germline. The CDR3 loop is CASSLWTGGFSSYEQYF. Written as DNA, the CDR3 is TGTGCCAGCAGCTTGTGGACAGGGGGTTTTAGCTCCTACGAGCAGTACTTC.

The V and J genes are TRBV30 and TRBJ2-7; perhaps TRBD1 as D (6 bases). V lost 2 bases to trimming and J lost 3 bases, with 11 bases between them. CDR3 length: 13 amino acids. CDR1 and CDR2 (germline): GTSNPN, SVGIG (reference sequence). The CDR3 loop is CAWSMQGIYEQYF. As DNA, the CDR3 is TGTGCCTGGAGTATGCAGGGGATCTACGAGCAGTACTTC.

In DNA form, the CDR3 reads TGTGCCAGCAGACCGGGACTAGTGGAAGAGACCCAGTACTTC. Amino acid sequence: CASRPGLVEETQYF. V gene TRBV7-8 combines with J gene TRBJ2-5, with 8 nucleotides matching TRBD2. Per the germline V gene, CDR1 is SGHVS and CDR2 is FQNEAQ. V gave up 6 bases and J gave up 3 bases; unmatched junction bases: 6. There are 14 residues in the CDR3.

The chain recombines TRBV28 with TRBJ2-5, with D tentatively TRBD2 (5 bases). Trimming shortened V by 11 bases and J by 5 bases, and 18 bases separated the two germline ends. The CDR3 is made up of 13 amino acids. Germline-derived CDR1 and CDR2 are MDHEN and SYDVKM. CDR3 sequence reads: CAGSPGNSETQYF. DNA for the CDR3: TGTGCCGGCTCCCCGGGAAATAGCGAGACCCAGTACTTC. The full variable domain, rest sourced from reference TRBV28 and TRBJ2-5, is DVKVTQSSRYLVKRTGEKVFLECVQDMDHENMFWYRQDPGLGLRLIYFSYDVKMKEKGDIPEGYSVSREKKERFSLILESASTNQTSMYLCAGSPGNSETQYFGPGTRLLVL.